The 14 T cell receptor beta chains below come from one sample, sequenced in a study of blood T cell repertoires in COVID-19. Clones were read by immunoSEQ multiplex PCR, and TCRdb kept only the in-frame ones, dropping some. The sample yields over 120,000 clones, about 80% seen once. Sample: peripheral blood. These receptors were obtained from a woman older than 75 with acute or convalescent COVID-19.

This sequence joins TRBV12-3 or TRBV12-4 and TRBJ1-2, with D possibly TRBD1 on 6 matching bases. Trimming removed 7 bases from V and 7 bases from J, with 16 bases in between. The CDR3 is 13 residues long. For the CDR3, the DNA is TGTGCCAGCAATCCCCAGGGGTTCGGTGGCTACACCTTC. As protein: CASNPQGFGGYTF.

The chain has TRBV5-1 and TRBJ2-4; TRBD2 agrees at 8 bases. Trimming at V came to 1 base and at J to 2 bases, leaving 5 bases not matched to a gene. Germline assignment: CDR1 SGHRS and CDR2 YFSETQ. This CDR3 spans 16 amino acids. The DNA of the CDR3 is TGCGCCAGCAGCTTGACCGGGGGGGCAACCAAAAACATTCAGTACTTC. Its translation is CASSLTGGATKNIQYF.

This clone has a handful of counts. The chain has TRBV9 and TRBJ1-2, with a tentative D call TRBD1 (6 bases). Looked up from germline, CDR1 is SGDLS and CDR2 is YYNGEE. V was shortened by 3 bases and J by 6 bases, with 15 bases between the two germline ends. The CDR3 has 14 amino acids. The CDR3 here is CASSARGRGDGYTF. The DNA of the CDR3 is TGTGCCAGCAGCGCCAGGGGAAGGGGAGATGGCTACACCTTC.

The chain joins TRBV4-1 to TRBJ1-2; D possibly corresponds to TRBD1 (6 bases). CDR1 MGHRA and CDR2 YSYEKL come from the germline V gene. V lost 4 bases to trimming and J lost 6 bases, with 12 bases between them. CDR3 size: 13 residues. This CDR3 is CASSPGTQDGYTF. Written as DNA, the CDR3 is TGCGCCAGCAGCCCCGGGACACAGGATGGCTACACCTTC.

This chain links TRBV5-1 with TRBJ2-7, with unresolved D. This CDR3 has 13 amino acids. Trimming took 0 bases from V and 2 from J, leaving 6 bases between them. Germline V gene sequence: CDR1 SGHRS, CDR2 YFSETQ. CDR3 residues: CASSLGPAYEQYF. Written as DNA, the CDR3 is TGCGCCAGCAGCTTGGGTCCCGCCTACGAGCAGTACTTC.

This chain connects TRBV5-1 to TRBJ1-3; 7 positions agree with TRBD1. This CDR3 has 14 residues. Looked up from germline, CDR1 is SGHRS and CDR2 is YFSETQ. Trimming cost V 0 bases and J 3 bases; bases outside gene matches: 0. Here the CDR3 reads CASSLGQGGNTIYF. The CDR3 nucleotides read TGCGCCAGCAGCTTGGGACAGGGTGGAAACACCATATATTTT.

The V gene is TRBV7-2, the J gene TRBJ1-3, with D possibly TRBD1 on 5 matching bases. V shed 3 bases and J shed 0 bases, with 6 bases lying between them. This CDR3 is built from 14 residues. Germline V gene sequence: CDR1 SGHTA, CDR2 FQGNSA. CDR3 residues: CASSLTASGNTIYF. CDR3 nucleotides: TGTGCCAGCAGCTTGACAGCCTCTGGAAACACCATATATTTT.

The rearrangement joins TRBV5-6 to TRBJ2-1; the match to TRBD2 covers 8 bases. This CDR3 comprises 16 residues. Trimming cost V 0 bases and J 2 bases; bases outside gene matches: 4. CDR1 and CDR2 from the germline V gene are SGHDT and YYEEEE. CDR3 sequence (DNA): TGTGCCAGCAGCTTGGTAGGTAGCGGGGCCTACAATGAGCAGTTCTTC. This encodes CASSLVGSGAYNEQFF.

The V and J genes are TRBV7-2 and TRBJ2-5; D possibly corresponds to TRBD2 (6 bases). The CDR3 totals 14 residues. Trimming shortened V by 6 bases and J by 2 bases, and 13 bases separated the two germline ends. CDR1 is SGHTA, CDR2 FQGNSA, per germline. The CDR3 DNA reads as TGTGCCAGCAGGATTAGCGGAGCACAAGAGACCCAGTACTTC. Its protein product is CASRISGAQETQYF.

This clone has just a few counts. V is TRBV25-1 and J is TRBJ1-4, with D tentatively TRBD1 (5 bases). Trimming left V 0 bases short and J 7 bases short, with 15 bases between. The CDR3 sequence is 16 residues long. The germline gives CDR1 MGHDK, CDR2 SYGVNS. The CDR3 bases are TGTGCCAGCAGTGAATACGGGGGGAGGAGTCTTGAAAAACTGTTTTTT. Its translation is CASSEYGGRSLEKLFF.

This clone turned up a few times. This sequence joins TRBV7-9 and TRBJ1-5, with D maybe TRBD1 (5 bases). This CDR3 has 19 amino acids. The germline V and J ends were trimmed by 1 base and 0 bases, with 19 bases remaining between them. Looked up from germline, CDR1 is SEHNR and CDR2 is FQNEAQ (reference sequence). The CDR3: CASSLGAGSALYSNQPQHF. The CDR3 DNA sequence: TGTGCCAGCAGCTTAGGAGCAGGGTCGGCCCTTTATAGCAATCAGCCCCAGCATTTT.

This sequence joins TRBV5-6 and TRBJ1-4; the D gene is possibly TRBD1 (5 bases). The CDR3 covers 13 residues. Trimming pared 0 bases from V and 10 bases from J, leaving 10 bases between. CDR1 and CDR2 (germline): SGHDT, YYEEEE. Written as DNA, the CDR3 is TGTGCCAGCAGCTTGGCGGGGGACCGAAAACTGTTTTTT. Its protein is CASSLAGDRKLFF.

This rearrangement joins TRBV7-9 to TRBJ1-3; 7 bases are shared with TRBD1. From germline, CDR1 is SEHNR and CDR2 FQNEAQ (reference sequence). J gave up 2 bases and V 3 bases, and 10 bases lay outside the gene matches. The CDR3 is made up of 17 amino acids. The CDR3 spells CASSFRLDRVTGNTIYF. The CDR3, as DNA: TGTGCCAGCAGCTTCCGACTTGACAGGGTCACTGGAAACACCATATATTTT.

This clone appeared a few times. V gene TRBV3-1 (or the pseudogene TRBV3-2) combines with J gene TRBJ1-6; D is unclear. With 4 bases removed from V and 6 bases from J, the gap between germline ends came to 13 bases. Germline V gene lookup returns CDR1 LGHDT and CDR2 YNNKEL (reference sequence). The CDR3 length is 15 residues. The DNA of the CDR3 is TGTGCCAGCAGCCTATACCGGGAGATTAATTCACCCCTCCACTTT. Translation: CASSLYREINSPLHF.